The subject of this entry is one T cell receptor beta chain. This clonotype was picked up a small number of times. Its antigen is unknown. Base qualities are not recorded, but no much larger clone differs from it by a single base. The junction shows trimming of 4 bases on V and 3 bases on J, and the gene matches do not reach 15 bases of it. The CDR3 spans 17 residues, from the cysteine through the phenylalanine. Only the CDR3 part of the read is kept: 51 bases, read in frame from the first base. Looking up the germline V gene yields CDR1 SGHTA and CDR2 FQGNSA. The data were produced on an Illumina NovaSeq 6000. TCRalpha and TCRbeta cDNA libraries were built by 5'RACE with constant-segment primers, adding sample barcodes and unique molecular identifiers. Trizol reagent was used to extract RNA from every sample. The libraries were amplified in two PCR steps, and the second step added a second sample barcode and Illumina TruSeq adapters. The libraries were sequenced on an Illumina NovaSeq using 2 x 150 bp paired-end reads. The authors' analysis ran thus. Demultiplexing of reads and collapsing into UMI-guided consensus sequences were performed with migec v1.2.7. Using mixcr v2.1.11, the UMI consensuses were aligned to TRA and TRB V and J templates and assembled into clonotypes. A clonotype was counted as expanded or contracted only when both edgeR and NoisET called the clonotype significant, with the noise models trained on biological replicates. edgeR calls used a false discovery rate-adjusted p below 0.01 and a log2 fold-change threshold of 1. As an exploratory analysis of dynamics, PCA with hierarchical clustering was applied to max-normalized trajectories of the 1000 most abundant clonotypes. The CD4 or CD8 phenotype of responding clones was assigned using the separately sequenced CD4+ and CD8+ repertoires. TCRdb reprocessed the public reads (quality trimming at Q25 with fastp, clone calling with MiXCR) and kept in-frame beta chains. Rows are unified per CDR3 protein, each entry keeping the most common DNA and genes. It is TCRdb's table, rather than the study itself, that gives the V and J calls and clone size. Within this sample are roughly 600,000 distinct CDR3 sequences, with more than 15% of them counted one time only. The ten largest account for 9.5% to 15% of the sample.

PBMCs were isolated by Ficoll-Paque density gradient centrifugation. This sample is drawn from a study of T-cell memory formation after mild COVID-19 (dated by TCRdb to the early 2020s). Study-level background: Most TCR sequence clusters were specific to one of the two donors. T-cell clones expanding and contracting after mild COVID-19 in a couple of donors were tracked by longitudinal TCRalpha and TCRbeta repertoire sequencing. The cohort comprised two young, previously healthy adult volunteers, one female and one male.

Summary of the overall study and its limitations: Whether the second-wave clones peaking on day 37 were SARS-CoV-2 specific was not confirmed. The detection of some responding clones in pre-infection memory suggests that pre-existing cross-reactive memory T cells joined the SARS-CoV-2 response. Balanced CD4/CD8 phenotypes were observed for clones contracting from day 15 to 85, whereas a bias towards CD4+ was observed for a second wave of clones expanding from day 15 to 37. The study included only a couple of mild cases, and larger cohorts that include severe cases with pre-infection samples were judged to be necessary. Contracting CD4+ clones turned up mainly in the CM and EM memory subsets, whereas EMRA was where CD8+ clones were enriched.

The sequenced material came from PBMCs or a T cell subset sorted from them (not recorded which). The sequence was collected from an adult woman who had mild COVID-19 (a few samples of this study predate the infection). The sample titles of this study are shuffled in the database, so cell type and time point are left out; the donor was told from shared clones. The V and J segments used are TRBV7-2 and TRBJ2-7; 7 bases in between match TRBD1. The CDR3 reads CASSYPSRQGWNYEQYF. The bases read TGTGCCAGCAGCTACCCTAGTAGACAGGGATGGAACTACGAGCAGTACTTC.